The 31 T cell receptor beta chains below all came from one sample that was sequenced in a study of identifying expanded T cells in peripheral blood. The table came from immunoSEQ multiplex PCR; TCRdb's copy has only in-frame clones and leaves some out. The sample includes about 82,000 clones, 70% to 90% of them seen just once. Material for sequencing was blood. These receptors came from a person aged 18 to 70 in good health.

This rearrangement joins TRBV6-1 to TRBJ1-2; D is unclear. The germline V gene has CDR1 MNHNS and CDR2 SASEGT. V was clipped by 7 bases and J by 3 bases, with 15 bases between them. The CDR3 runs 14 residues. The CDR3 DNA reads TGTGCCAGCAAGCCCGGGGTTGCAGACTATGGCTACACCTTC. Its protein is CASKPGVADYGYTF.

V gene TRBV5-1 combines with J gene TRBJ2-7, with TRBD1 as a possible D gene (6 bases). Per germline, CDR1 SGHRS and CDR2 YFSETQ. The CDR3 covers 15 residues. Trimming took off 2 bases at V and 4 bases at J, with 16 bases between the two ends. CDR3 region: CASSFTGPGVYEQYF. Here the CDR3 DNA reads TGCGCCAGCAGCTTTACGGGCCCAGGGGTGTACGAGCAGTACTTC.

The chain recombines TRBV9 with TRBJ2-7, with 9 nucleotides matching TRBD1. V was clipped by 4 bases and J by 5 bases; unmatched bases: 7. Germline assignment: CDR1 SGDLS and CDR2 YYNGEE. The CDR3 consists of 14 residues. The CDR3 loop reads CASSPGQGKDEQYF. The DNA for the CDR3 is TGTGCCAGCAGCCCCGGACAGGGGAAGGACGAGCAGTACTTC.

DNA for the CDR3: TGTGCCACCAGCAGAGCCGGGACAGGGGGCTCTGGCTACACCTTC. The encoded protein is CATSRAGTGGSGYTF. The chain has TRBV15 and TRBJ1-2; the match to TRBD1 covers 12 bases. Per germline, CDR1 LNHNV and CDR2 YYDKDF (reference sequence). This CDR3 has 15 amino acids. V shed 1 base, J shed 7 bases, and the junction held 4 bases outside the gene matches.

The rearrangement links TRBV7-2 to TRBJ1-2; D not certain. Germline V CDR1 and CDR2: SGHTA, FQGNSA. V was cut by 5 bases and J by 4 bases, with 8 bases left in between. CDR3 length equals 12 residues. CDR3 DNA: TGTGCCAGCAGCCTCTATACCTATGGCTACACCTTC. It codes for CASSLYTYGYTF.

This chain links TRBV6-5 with TRBJ2-3; 7 nucleotides align to TRBD1. CDR1 is MNHEY and CDR2 is SVGAGI in the germline V gene. The CDR3 loop spans 15 amino acids. The junction had 6 bases not matched to a gene; V was cut back by 4 bases and J by 2 bases. The CDR3 region is CASSSGQTFTDTQYF. The CDR3 DNA follows: TGTGCCAGCAGTTCGGGACAGACTTTCACAGATACGCAGTATTTT.

The chain has TRBV4-2 and TRBJ2-1; 7 bases agree with TRBD2. With V trimmed by 0 bases and J by 4 bases, 9 bases remained unmatched. The CDR3 has 17 residues. CDR1 is LGHNA and CDR2 is YNFKEQ in the germline V gene. The CDR3 DNA sequence: TGTGCCAGCAGCCAAGATGGCGGGAGACACTATTACAATGAGCAGTTCTTC. Its translation: CASSQDGGRHYYNEQFF.

The chain is built from TRBV18 and TRBJ2-7, with a weak D call TRBD2 (6 bases). Germline CDR1 KGHSH, CDR2 LQKENI. V was cut by 0 bases and J by 2 bases, with 14 bases left in between. The CDR3 totals 16 residues. CDR3 in amino acids: CASSPPAGGGPYEQYF. DNA for the CDR3: TGTGCCAGCTCACCACCGGCAGGAGGAGGGCCCTACGAGCAGTACTTC.

The rearrangement links TRBV11-2 to TRBJ2-4, with 7 bases matching TRBD1. The CDR3 is 14 amino acids. V shed 5 bases, J shed 1 base, and the junction held 2 bases outside the gene matches. Germline V lookup: CDR1 SGHAT, CDR2 FQNNGV. CDR3 DNA: TGTGCCAGCAGCCTGACAGGGGCCAAAAACATTCAGTACTTC. Encoded protein: CASSLTGAKNIQYF.

The table lists this clone with a count of one. The V call is TRBV7-8, the J call TRBJ2-1, with a weak D call TRBD2 (7 bases). Trimming removed 1 base from V and 6 bases from J, with 16 bases in between. Germline V gives CDR1 SGHVS, CDR2 FQNEAQ. This CDR3 comprises 16 residues. The CDR3 is CASSLGPVRGGNEQFF. CDR3 bases: TGTGCCAGCAGCTTAGGCCCCGTTAGGGGGGGCAATGAGCAGTTCTTC.

The table lists this clone with a count of one. The chain couples TRBV5-1 to TRBJ2-3; 10 positions match TRBD2. V shed 2 bases, J shed 6 bases, and the junction held 6 bases outside the gene matches. This CDR3 is 15 amino acids long. The germline V gene encodes CDR1 SGHRS and CDR2 YFSETQ. CDR3 nucleotide sequence: TGCGCCAGCAGCTTAGAGCGGGGGGGCCCCGATACGCAGTATTTT. The encoded protein is CASSLERGGPDTQYF.

The rearrangement uses TRBV27 and TRBJ2-7; 7 nucleotides match TRBD1. This CDR3 contains 18 residues. The trim removed 0 bases at V and 0 bases at J, leaving 11 bases unmatched. CDR1 is MNHEY, CDR2 SMNVEV, per germline (reference sequence). The CDR3, as DNA: TGTGCCAGCAGTTTATCTCCACCGTTGACAGGGAGCTCCTACGAGCAGTACTTC. Protein sequence: CASSLSPPLTGSSYEQYF.

V is TRBV9 and J is TRBJ2-3; the D gene is possibly TRBD2 (6 bases). V lost 0 bases to trimming and J lost 3 bases, with 14 bases between them. CDR3 length equals 16 residues. Germline V gene lookup returns CDR1 SGDLS and CDR2 YYNGEE. This CDR3 reads CASSVAGRTSTDTQYF. CDR3 sequence (DNA): TGTGCCAGCAGCGTAGCTGGGAGGACTTCTACAGATACGCAGTATTTT.

The chain links TRBV27 to TRBJ2-3; D possibly corresponds to TRBD2 (6 bases). CDR3 length equals 15 residues. The germline CDR1 and CDR2 sequences are MNHEY and SMNVEV (reference sequence). V lost 3 bases, J lost 3 bases, and 13 bases lay in between. This chain's CDR3 is CASSLERVPTDTQYF. The CDR3 DNA is TGTGCCAGCAGTTTGGAGCGGGTACCTACAGATACGCAGTATTTT.

The rearrangement uses TRBV6-6 and TRBJ1-2; D is unclear. V dropped 5 bases and J dropped 5 bases, with 6 bases sitting between them. Germline-derived CDR1 and CDR2 are MNHNY and SVGAGI (reference sequence). This CDR3 has 11 residues. The CDR3 region is CASSTGYGYTF. CDR3 sequence (DNA): TGTGCCAGCAGTACCGGGTATGGCTACACCTTC.

The gene calls are TRBV4-2 and TRBJ2-2; D is undetermined. The CDR3 spans 17 residues. Germline CDR1 reads LGHNA; CDR2 reads YNFKEQ. Trimming stripped 0 bases from V and 0 bases from J, with 11 bases between. The CDR3 DNA reads as TGTGCCAGCAGCCAAGACTCGGGCAGCGCGAACACCGGGGAGCTGTTTTTT. It is translated as CASSQDSGSANTGELFF.

This sequence joins TRBV9 and TRBJ2-3; 13 positions agree with TRBD2. The CDR3 has 19 residues. The germline gives CDR1 SGDLS, CDR2 YYNGEE. Germline trimming cut 4 bases from V and 2 bases from J; bases unmatched to any gene: 13. Here the CDR3 reads CASSPPPGTSGDPTDTQYF. The CDR3 DNA is TGTGCCAGCAGCCCACCCCCCGGGACTAGCGGGGACCCCACAGATACGCAGTATTTT.

V usage is TRBV6-5 and J usage is TRBJ1-2; 9 positions agree with TRBD1. The germline V gene has CDR1 MNHEY and CDR2 SVGAGI. This CDR3 comprises 14 residues. CDR3 in DNA: TGTGCGGCGGGCGAACAGGGGGCCGCGATCGGCTACACCTTC. Protein sequence: CAAGEQGAAIGYTF.

The CDR3 region has the DNA TGTGCCAGCAGCGGGGGATCCGGGGAGCTGTTTTTT. Amino acids: CASSGGSGELFF. The chain couples TRBV5-6 to TRBJ2-2; D is tentatively TRBD1 or TRBD2 (5 bases each). The germline V and J ends were trimmed by 4 bases and 6 bases, with 7 bases remaining between them. This CDR3 has 12 amino acids. The germline V gene encodes CDR1 SGHDT and CDR2 YYEEEE.

The chain recombines TRBV27 with TRBJ1-1; D is undetermined. The CDR3 extends over 15 amino acids. The germline V and J ends were trimmed by 0 bases and 0 bases, with 8 bases remaining between them. Germline V gene lookup returns CDR1 MNHEY and CDR2 SMNVEV (reference sequence). CDR3 sequence (DNA): TGTGCCAGCAGTTTATCAGCCGCTATGAACACTGAAGCTTTCTTT. Translation gives CASSLSAAMNTEAFF.

The rearrangement uses TRBV10-3 and TRBJ2-7, with 7 bases that match TRBD1. V was clipped by 6 bases and J by 0 bases; unmatched bases: 8. The CDR3 runs to 15 residues. Germline V gene lookup returns CDR1 ENHRY and CDR2 SYGVKD. Here the CDR3 DNA reads TGTGCCATCAGCCCCCGGACAGGTGACTCCTACGAGCAGTACTTC. It encodes CAISPRTGDSYEQYF.

This chain connects TRBV21-1 to TRBJ1-5; TRBD1, as called in the table, went unchecked against the DNA. TRBV21-1 counts as a pseudogene. CDR3 length: 13 residues. The CDR3 coding sequence is TGTGCCAGCTATGGGACAGGGAATCAGCCCCAGCATTTT. Protein product: CASYGTGNQPQHF.

V is TRBV10-3 and J is TRBJ1-1; no clear D. CDR1 and CDR2 (germline): ENHRY, SYGVKD. This CDR3 has 14 residues. Trimming removed 3 bases from V and 2 bases from J, with 10 bases in between. The CDR3 region has the DNA TGTGCCATCAGTGAATCGGACGGTAACACTGAAGCTTTCTTT. Amino acid sequence: CAISESDGNTEAFF.

The chain joins TRBV5-1 to TRBJ2-7; D gene ambiguous. Germline CDR1 is SGHRS and CDR2 is YFSETQ. The CDR3 length is 15 residues. Trimming took off 1 base at V and 2 bases at J, with 13 bases between the two ends. The CDR3 sequence is CASSLLSTPTYEQYF. DNA of the CDR3: TGCGCCAGCAGCTTGTTATCGACACCGACCTACGAGCAGTACTTC.

This clone was detected only once. The rearrangement links TRBV9 to TRBJ1-3; TRBD1 is a possible D gene (6 bases). This CDR3 spans 15 amino acids. Germline V gene sequence: CDR1 SGDLS, CDR2 YYNGEE. Trimming took 4 bases from V and 0 from J, leaving 11 bases between them. This chain's CDR3 is CASSPRQVSGNTIYF. For the CDR3, the DNA is TGTGCCAGCAGCCCGCGACAGGTCTCTGGAAACACCATATATTTT.

This clone has just a few counts. This chain uses TRBV14 with TRBJ2-3; no clear D. This CDR3 spans 14 amino acids. Trimming shortened V by 2 bases and J by 2 bases, and 8 bases separated the two germline ends. Germline values: CDR1 SGHDN, CDR2 FVKESK. The CDR3 DNA is TGTGCCAGCAGCCAACCTAGACACACAGATACGCAGTATTTT. Encoded protein: CASSQPRHTDTQYF. Based on the CDR3 plus reference TRBV14 and TRBJ2-3, the full variable domain is EAGVTQFPSHSVIEKGQTVTLRCDPISGHDNLYWYRRVMGKEIKFLLHFVKESKQDESGMPNNRFLAERTGGTYSTLKVQPAELEDSGVYFCASSQPRHTDTQYFGPGTRLTVL.

The chain links TRBV5-1 to TRBJ2-6, with D perhaps being TRBD1 or TRBD2 (5 bases each). CDR1 is SGHRS and CDR2 is YFSETQ in the germline V gene. The CDR3 covers 19 residues. Trimming stripped 3 bases from V and 2 bases from J, with 21 bases between. DNA for the CDR3: TGCGCCAGCAGCTGGGATACCGGGACGGCGCTTGCTGGGGCCAACGTCCTGACTTTC. Its protein product is CASSWDTGTALAGANVLTF.

The V call is TRBV7-9, the J call TRBJ1-2; D is undetermined. CDR1 SEHNR and CDR2 FQNEAQ come from the germline V gene (reference sequence). The CDR3 spans 15 residues. With 3 bases removed from V and 4 bases from J, the gap between germline ends came to 15 bases. The CDR3 reads CASSFGEAPSYGYTF. CDR3 nucleotides: TGTGCCAGCAGCTTTGGGGAGGCCCCTTCCTATGGCTACACCTTC.

The chain has TRBV29-1 and TRBJ2-7, with D possibly matching TRBD1 (7 bases). CDR1 is SQVTM, CDR2 ANQGSEA, per germline. The CDR3 has 12 residues. V was cut by 7 bases and J by 4 bases, with 14 bases left in between. CDR3 residues: CSGGDSEYEQYF. DNA for the CDR3: TGCAGCGGGGGGGACAGCGAGTACGAGCAGTACTTC.

The J gene is TRBJ2-1, the V gene TRBV27; 14 positions match TRBD2. Germline V gene lookup returns CDR1 MNHEY and CDR2 SMNVEV (reference sequence). The CDR3 sequence is 17 residues long. The V gene end was trimmed by 3 bases and the J gene end by 7 bases; junction bases not matched to a gene: 8. This chain's CDR3 is CASSLTSGGAPSNEQFF. The CDR3, as DNA: TGTGCCAGCAGTTTGACTAGCGGGGGGGCCCCATCAAATGAGCAGTTCTTC.

The rearrangement joins TRBV5-1 to TRBJ2-7, with 11 bases identical to TRBD1. The CDR3 extends over 14 amino acids. Looked up from germline, CDR1 is SGHRS and CDR2 is YFSETQ. J gave up 3 bases and V 3 bases, and 2 bases lay outside the gene matches. CDR3: CASSSGTGGYEQYF. The DNA of the CDR3 is TGCGCCAGCAGCTCCGGGACAGGGGGCTACGAGCAGTACTTC.